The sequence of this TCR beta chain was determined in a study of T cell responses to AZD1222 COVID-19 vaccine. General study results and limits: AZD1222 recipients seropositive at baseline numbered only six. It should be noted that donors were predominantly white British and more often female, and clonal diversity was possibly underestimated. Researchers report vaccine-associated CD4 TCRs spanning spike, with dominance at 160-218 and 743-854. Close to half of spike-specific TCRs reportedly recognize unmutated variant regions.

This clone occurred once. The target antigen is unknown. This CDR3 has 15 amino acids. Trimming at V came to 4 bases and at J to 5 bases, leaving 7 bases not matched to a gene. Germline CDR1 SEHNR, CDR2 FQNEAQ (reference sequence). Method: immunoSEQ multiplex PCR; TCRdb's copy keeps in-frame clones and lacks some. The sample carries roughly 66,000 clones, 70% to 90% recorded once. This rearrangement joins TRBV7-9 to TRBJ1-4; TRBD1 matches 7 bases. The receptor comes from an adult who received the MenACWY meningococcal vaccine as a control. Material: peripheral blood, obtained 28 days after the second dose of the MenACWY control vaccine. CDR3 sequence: CASSYTGTANEKLFF. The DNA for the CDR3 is TGTGCCAGCAGCTATACCGGGACAGCGAATGAAAAACTGTTTTTT.